The 27 T cell receptor beta chains given below trace back to one sample, sequenced in a study of shared clonotypes between healthy human individuals. TCRdb's table, derived via immunoSEQ multiplex PCR, lists solely in-frame clones and lacks some. The table shows about 980,000 clones, with about 80% occurring only once. The sequencing sample was made of memory CD4+ T cells sorted from blood. The subset: CD45RA-negative fraction. The receptors were sampled from a young man in good health.

The rearrangement joins TRBV5-8 to TRBJ1-5; D might be TRBD1 (5 bases). Per germline, CDR1 SGHTS and CDR2 YDEGEE. The CDR3 spans 14 residues. Trimming removed 4 bases from V and 1 base from J, with 9 bases in between. The CDR3 DNA reads as TGTGCCAGCAGCCATGGGGGGAGCAATCAGCCCCAGCATTTT. Its translation is CASSHGGSNQPQHF.

The chain recombines TRBV16 with TRBJ2-6; perhaps TRBD1 as D (7 bases). The CDR3 has 15 amino acids. Germline V gene lookup returns CDR1 KGHSY and CDR2 FQNENV. Trimming removed 1 base at V and 8 bases at J, with 12 bases between. The CDR3 region has the DNA TGTGCCAGCAGCCAATGGGCAGGGGGGCCCAACGTCCTGACTTTC. It specifies CASSQWAGGPNVLTF.

CDR3 nucleotides: TGTGCCAGCAGCCTAGACAGGGGAGCCTACGAGCAGTACTTC. Amino acid sequence: CASSLDRGAYEQYF. J is TRBJ2-7 and V is TRBV6-5, with 8 bases fitting TRBD1. Germline-derived CDR1 and CDR2 are MNHEY and SVGAGI. J lost 2 bases, V lost 6 bases, and 6 bases had no gene match. The CDR3 loop spans 14 amino acids.

As concerns this clone: Germline and junction disagree at one end, which may indicate a read error. This rearrangement joins TRBV5-1 to TRBJ2-2; a weak D match, TRBD2 (5 bases). CDR1 SGHRS and CDR2 YFSETQ come from the germline V gene. The CDR3 loop spans 11 amino acids. The CDR3 sequence: CASSFFSEVFF. CDR3 in DNA: TGCGCCAGCAGCTTCTTCTCGGAGGTGTTTTTT.

This chain joins TRBV29-1 and TRBJ1-3; D not resolved. CDR1 and CDR2 from the germline V gene are SQVTM and ANQGSEA. The CDR3 has 14 amino acids. Trimming took off 7 bases at V and 2 bases at J, with 15 bases between the two ends. CDR3 sequence: CSASDGGAGNTIYF. CDR3 in DNA: TGCAGCGCCTCGGACGGAGGTGCTGGAAACACCATATATTTT.

V is TRBV6-6 and J is TRBJ2-7, with 7 bases lining up with TRBD1. Germline V gives CDR1 MNHNY, CDR2 SVGAGI (reference sequence). V lost 2 bases to trimming and J lost 3 bases; unmatched junction nucleotides: 10. CDR3 size: 16 residues. CDR3 region: CASSYPKTGPHYEQYF. In DNA, the CDR3 is TGTGCCAGCAGTTACCCAAAGACAGGGCCTCACTACGAGCAGTACTTC.

This clone has more than one count but fewer than ten. CDR3 nucleotides: TGCGCCAGCAGCTTAGGGACAGGGGTTCAGCCCCAGCATTTT. The encoded protein is CASSLGTGVQPQHF. The rearrangement links TRBV5-1 to TRBJ1-5; 10 bases are shared with TRBD1. This CDR3 has 14 residues. The ends lost 2 bases at V and 6 bases at J; junction bases unmatched: 2. Germline CDR1 is SGHRS and CDR2 is YFSETQ. The complete variable domain, with remaining parts taken from reference TRBV5-1 and TRBJ1-5, reads KAGVTQTPRYLIKTRGQQVTLSCSPISGHRSVSWYQQTPGQGLQFLFEYFSETQRNKGNFPGRFSGRQFSNSRSEMNVSTLELGDSALYLCASSLGTGVQPQHFGDGTRLSIL.

This clone showed up just once. The J gene is TRBJ1-2, the V gene TRBV7-8, with D unclear. Germline V gene data show CDR1 as SGHVS and CDR2 as FQNEAQ. This CDR3 has 14 residues. The germline V and J ends were trimmed by 5 bases and 4 bases, with 14 bases remaining between them. This chain's CDR3 is CASSRAQDLYGYTF. The DNA of the CDR3 is TGTGCCAGCAGCCGTGCGCAGGACCTCTATGGCTACACCTTC. Supplemented by reference TRBV7-8 and TRBJ1-2, the full variable domain reads GAGVSQSPRYKVAKRGQDVALRCDPISGHVSLFWYQQALGQGPEFLTYFQNEAQLDKSGLPSDRFFAERPEGSVSTLKIQRTQQEDSAVYLCASSRAQDLYGYTFGSGTRLTVV.

The rearrangement uses TRBV16 and TRBJ2-7; no definite D call. CDR3 length: 13 residues. With 6 bases removed from V and 10 bases from J, the gap between germline ends came to 19 bases. The V gene's germline CDR1 is KGHSY and CDR2 FQNENV. CDR3 sequence: CASRQGIGGEQYF. In nucleotides, the CDR3 is TGTGCCAGCAGACAAGGCATCGGTGGCGAACAGTACTTC.

In this sample, this clone turned up once. The chain recombines TRBV9 with TRBJ2-2, with D perhaps assigned TRBD1 or TRBD2 (6 bases each). Germline V gene data show CDR1 as SGDLS and CDR2 as YYNGEE. Trimming pared 4 bases from V and 5 bases from J, leaving 15 bases between. CDR3 length: 15 residues. This CDR3 is CASSPRGQGTGELFF. The CDR3 DNA is TGTGCCAGCAGCCCACGGGGGCAGGGAACCGGGGAGCTGTTTTTT.

J is TRBJ2-3 and V is TRBV11-2; 8 nucleotides align to TRBD2. The J segment lost 3 bases and the V segment lost 5 bases, leaving 16 bases of the junction unmatched. The V gene's germline CDR1 is SGHAT and CDR2 FQNNGV. This CDR3 is 18 amino acids long. CDR3 bases: TGTGCCAGCAGCACTATAATGGGGACTAGGGAATTAACAGATACGCAGTATTTT. Amino acids: CASSTIMGTRELTDTQYF.

This chain connects TRBV6-6 to TRBJ1-6; D gene unclear. CDR1 is MNHNY and CDR2 is SVGAGI in the germline V gene (reference sequence). V was trimmed by 7 bases and J by 10 bases, leaving 14 bases between them. The CDR3 runs to 13 residues. The CDR3 coding sequence is TGTGCCAGCATTCAATCGCCTTTCTCACCCCTCCACTTT. Residues: CASIQSPFSPLHF.

The sample holds one count of this clone. The chain links TRBV18 to TRBJ1-1; 9 positions agree with TRBD1. Per the germline V gene, CDR1 is KGHSH and CDR2 is LQKENI. There are 17 residues in the CDR3. After removal of 5 bases from V and 7 bases from J, the junction contained 17 bases not matched to a gene. The CDR3 protein is CASSSRTGQGRKDEAFF. In DNA, the CDR3 is TGTGCCAGCTCATCGCGTACAGGACAGGGGAGAAAGGATGAAGCTTTCTTT.

The chain employs TRBV2 and TRBJ1-5; TRBD1 is a possible D gene (6 bases). CDR3 length: 14 residues. Trimming removed 4 bases from V and 3 bases from J, with 10 bases in between. The V gene's germline CDR1 is SNHLY and CDR2 FYNNEI. CDR3 sequence (DNA): TGTGCCAGCAGTGCGACAGGTACCAATCAGCCCCAGCATTTT. This codes for CASSATGTNQPQHF.

The V and J genes are TRBV6-1 and TRBJ2-7, with 10 bases identical to TRBD1. In germline, CDR1 is MNHNS, CDR2 SASEGT. This CDR3 is built from 14 residues. V lost 7 bases to trimming and J lost 3 bases; unmatched junction nucleotides: 6. This CDR3 is CASISRDRGYEQYF. The CDR3 region has the DNA TGTGCCAGCATTTCCCGGGACAGGGGCTACGAGCAGTACTTC.

The chain employs TRBV25-1 and TRBJ2-7, with a tentative D call TRBD1 (7 bases). The CDR3 is 13 residues long. Germline V gene sequence: CDR1 MGHDK, CDR2 SYGVNS. Deletions cut 9 bases from V and 6 bases from J, with 18 bases between. The DNA of the CDR3 is TGTGCCAGTAGCCAGGGGGGTGCGGGCGAGCAGTACTTC. This gives the protein CASSQGGAGEQYF.

This clone was recorded at least ten times. J is TRBJ1-3 and V is TRBV18; 9 bases match TRBD1. J lost 4 bases, V lost 1 base, and 5 bases had no gene match. CDR1 is KGHSH and CDR2 is LQKENI in the germline V gene. The CDR3 contains 16 residues. The DNA for the CDR3 is TGTGCCAGCTCACCACGGATGGGACAGGGAGGAAACACCATATATTTT. Its protein product is CASSPRMGQGGNTIYF.

This sequence joins TRBV7-9 and TRBJ2-1; D is possibly TRBD1 (6 bases). This CDR3 region has 16 residues. Per the germline V gene, CDR1 is SEHNR and CDR2 is FQNEAQ (reference sequence). Trimming took 7 bases from V and 5 from J, leaving 21 bases between them. The CDR3 spells CASNPIIGQLNNEQFF. The CDR3 DNA follows: TGTGCCAGCAACCCTATTATAGGACAGCTAAACAATGAGCAGTTCTTC.

This clone was seen a single time. The rearrangement links TRBV2 to TRBJ2-5; 10 bases align to TRBD1. V trimming: 6 bases; J trimming: 4 bases; junction bases outside the gene matches: 2. Germline CDR1 SNHLY, CDR2 FYNNEI. CDR3 size: 13 residues. The CDR3 DNA follows: TGTGCCAGCAGGGGGGACAGGGGAGAGACCCAGTACTTC. Its protein is CASRGDRGETQYF.

This chain joins TRBV11-2 and TRBJ1-1; D not resolved. This CDR3 comprises 13 residues. The germline V gene encodes CDR1 SGHAT and CDR2 FQNNGV. V was clipped by 4 bases and J by 4 bases, with 10 bases between them. CDR3 sequence: CASSSTAATEAFF. The DNA of the CDR3 is TGTGCCAGCAGCTCCACGGCGGCCACTGAAGCTTTCTTT.

This clone was counted a few times. This same CDR3 is encoded by further DNA sequences in the sample. In DNA form, the CDR3 reads TGTGCCTGGAGCCCTCGGGGTGAAGCTTTCTTT. Translating it yields CAWSPRGEAFF. The chain is built from TRBV30 and TRBJ1-1; unclear D gene. Trimming left V 3 bases short and J 7 bases short, with 9 bases between. The CDR3 runs to 11 residues. Germline CDR1 and CDR2: GTSNPN and SVGIG (reference sequence).

The V call is TRBV30, the J call TRBJ2-7; 8 bases line up with TRBD2. V shed 2 bases, J shed 3 bases, and the junction held 6 bases outside the gene matches. Germline loops: CDR1 GTSNPN, CDR2 SVGIG (reference sequence). CDR3 size: 14 residues. The CDR3 coding sequence is TGTGCCTGGAGTCAGCGGGGGAACTTCTACGAGCAGTACTTC. It codes for CAWSQRGNFYEQYF.

The chain carries TRBV5-6 and TRBJ1-6, with 9 bases aligning to TRBD1. J gave up 7 bases and V 4 bases, and 12 bases lay outside the gene matches. CDR3 size: 17 residues. Per the germline V gene, CDR1 is SGHDT and CDR2 is YYEEEE. The CDR3 nucleotides are TGTGCCAGCAGCGCTCCACTGGGGACAGGGAGGAATTCACCCCTCCACTTT. Its protein product is CASSAPLGTGRNSPLHF.

The rearrangement uses TRBV23-1 and TRBJ2-7, with D possibly being TRBD1 (5 bases). Being an ORF, TRBV23-1 has a function that is uncertain. The CDR3 is 16 residues long. Trimming pared 3 bases from V and 2 bases from J, leaving 17 bases between. The CDR3, as DNA: TGCGCCAGCAGTCACATAGTGGACACACCGCCCTACGAGCAGTACTTC. It yields the protein CASSHIVDTPPYEQYF.

The V gene is TRBV30, the J gene TRBJ1-6; D remains unclear. CDR3 length equals 14 residues. Germline CDR1 reads GTSNPN; CDR2 reads SVGIG (reference sequence). The V gene lost 6 bases and the J gene lost 7 bases, with 16 bases spanning the gap. This CDR3 reads CACPSEGNNSPLHF. The CDR3 region has the DNA TGTGCCTGCCCTTCCGAAGGGAACAATTCACCCCTCCACTTT.

V and J are TRBV7-3 and TRBJ2-7; 9 bases are a match to TRBD1. Trimming removed 6 bases from V and 4 bases from J; junction bases left unmatched: 4. Germline V lookup: CDR1 SGHTA, CDR2 FQGTGA. The CDR3 runs 13 residues. CDR3 nucleotides: TGTGCCAGCAGTATAGGGACAGGGTACGAGCAGTACTTC. Residues: CASSIGTGYEQYF.

A single count supports this clone. Other DNA sequences from this sample encode an identical CDR3 as well. The chain is built from TRBV7-2 and TRBJ2-3; D is perhaps TRBD2 (6 bases). The V and J ends lost 5 bases and 2 bases respectively, with 11 bases between them. This CDR3 has 14 residues. The V gene's germline CDR1 is SGHTA and CDR2 FQGNSA. This chain's CDR3 is CASSRGLYTDTQYF. The CDR3, as DNA: TGTGCCAGCAGCCGGGGACTGTACACAGATACGCAGTATTTT.